The source of this T cell receptor beta chain is a study of blood T cell repertoires in COVID-19. The overall study: The United States, Italy and Spain provided the acute and convalescent COVID-19 samples. PBMCs, B-cell-depleted T cells, or T cells were the source of the cDNA or gDNA that made up the material.

Source study methods: Using reference gene primer amplification, nucleated cell counts were estimated. The method was immunoSEQ multiplex PCR; TCRdb's version includes in-frame clones alone and lacks a portion of them. Clone size and V and J calls were adopted from that table, with D and trimming inferred from the DNA. The data contain under 250,000 clones, around 85% of them singletons. In its sample, this clone was seen once. With 7 bases removed from V and 0 bases from J, the gap between germline ends came to 8 bases. Germline V gene lookup returns CDR1 GTSNPN and CDR2 SVGIG (reference sequence). The CDR3 is 12 amino acids.

This TCR was recovered from a man aged 55 to 70 with acute or convalescent COVID-19. This chain links TRBV30 with TRBJ2-3; D possibly corresponds to TRBD1 (5 bases). The sample comprised peripheral blood. CDR3 DNA: TGTGCCTTAGGGGTTAGCACAGATACGCAGTATTTT. It encodes CALGVSTDTQYF.